This T cell receptor (beta chain) was recorded in a study of shared clonotypes between healthy human individuals. In regard to this clone: Its target is unknown. This sample also contains other DNA sequences that code for the same CDR3.

Sequenced by immunoSEQ multiplex PCR; TCRdb stores in-frame clones only, minus some. This sample has some 660,000 clones, with approximately 73% found just once. Study-wide points: A handful of donors shared approximately 5% of their naive CD4 clonotypes.

Per germline, CDR1 SGHRS and CDR2 YFSETQ. Trimming shortened V by 4 bases and J by 4 bases, and 9 bases separated the two germline ends. This CDR3 comprises 14 residues. The material sequenced was memory CD4+ T cells sorted from blood. Noted subset: CD45RA-negative fraction. The chain combines TRBV5-1 with TRBJ2-6, with a tentative D call TRBD1 (6 bases). The clonotype comes from a woman aged 25-40 years in good health. The CDR3 sequence: CASSQGSGANVLTF. Written as DNA, the CDR3 is TGCGCCAGCAGCCAGGGGTCAGGGGCCAACGTCCTGACTTTC.